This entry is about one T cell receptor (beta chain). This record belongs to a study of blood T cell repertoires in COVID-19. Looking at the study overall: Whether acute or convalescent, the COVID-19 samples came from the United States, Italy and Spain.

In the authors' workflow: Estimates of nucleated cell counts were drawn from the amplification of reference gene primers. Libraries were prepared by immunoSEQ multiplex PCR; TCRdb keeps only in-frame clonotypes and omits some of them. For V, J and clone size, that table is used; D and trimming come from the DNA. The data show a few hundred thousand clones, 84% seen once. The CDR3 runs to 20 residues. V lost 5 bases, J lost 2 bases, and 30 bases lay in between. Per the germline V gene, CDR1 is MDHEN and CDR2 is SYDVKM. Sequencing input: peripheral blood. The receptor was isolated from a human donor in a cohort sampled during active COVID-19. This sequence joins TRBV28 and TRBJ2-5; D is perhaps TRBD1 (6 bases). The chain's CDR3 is CASSPTGGGRPTLGQETQYF. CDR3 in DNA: TGTGCCAGCAGTCCGACAGGCGGTGGCCGACCCACCCTAGGACAAGAGACCCAGTACTTC.